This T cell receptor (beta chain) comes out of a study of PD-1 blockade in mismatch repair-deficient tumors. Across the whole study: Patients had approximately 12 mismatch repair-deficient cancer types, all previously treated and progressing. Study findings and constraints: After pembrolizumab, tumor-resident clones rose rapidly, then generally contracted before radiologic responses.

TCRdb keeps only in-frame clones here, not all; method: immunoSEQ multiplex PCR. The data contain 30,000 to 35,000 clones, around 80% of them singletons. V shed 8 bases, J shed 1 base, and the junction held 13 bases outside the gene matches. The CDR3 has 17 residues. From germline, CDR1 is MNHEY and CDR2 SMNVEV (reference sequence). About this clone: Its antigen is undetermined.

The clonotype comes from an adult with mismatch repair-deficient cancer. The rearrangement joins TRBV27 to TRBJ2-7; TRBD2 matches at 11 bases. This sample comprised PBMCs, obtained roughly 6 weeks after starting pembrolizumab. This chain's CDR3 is CASSGFLAGGWSYEQYF. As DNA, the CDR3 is TGTGCCAGCTCAGGCTTTCTAGCGGGAGGCTGGTCCTACGAGCAGTACTTC.